This passage covers 3 T cell receptor beta chains from one sample sequenced in a study of blood T cell repertoires in COVID-19 (TCRdb year 2020). The library was made by the immunoSEQ multiplex PCR assay. TCRdb obtained this table from immuneACCESS and retained in-frame rearrangements with V and J assigned. These tables miss some clones; where compared with another copy, unresolved V genes account for less than half of the shortfall, and the remainder is unexplained. This sample lists approximately 190,000 clones; 70% to 90% were detected once. Of the sample, approximately 6.1% is held by the ten largest clones. Sequencing used peripheral blood. Every receptor here comes from an elderly man with acute or convalescent COVID-19.

The rearrangement joins TRBV7-2 to TRBJ1-5, with D maybe TRBD1 (5 bases). This CDR3 has 16 amino acids. Germline CDR1 and CDR2: SGHTA and FQGNSA. V was cut by 2 bases and J by 4 bases, with 15 bases left in between. The CDR3 DNA reads TGTGCCAGCAGCTTATCTCACCAGGGAGGAAATCAGCCCCAGCATTTT. Its translation: CASSLSHQGGNQPQHF.

The chain joins TRBV7-8 to TRBJ2-2; no clear D. The V and J ends lost 1 base and 1 base respectively, with 4 bases between them. There are 14 residues in the CDR3. Germline values: CDR1 SGHVS, CDR2 FQNEAQ. As DNA, the CDR3 is TGTGCCAGCAGCTTAGTCCGGAACACCGGGGAGCTGTTTTTT. It specifies CASSLVRNTGELFF.

The chain employs TRBV4-1 and TRBJ2-3; 12 nucleotides match TRBD2. Germline CDR1 and CDR2: MGHRA and YSYEKL. J gave up 2 bases and V 0 bases, and 6 bases lay outside the gene matches. This CDR3 has 18 residues. CDR3 nucleotide sequence: TGCGCCAGCAGCCAAGATCAGGGACTAGCGGGCCTCACAGATACGCAGTATTTT. Its translation: CASSQDQGLAGLTDTQYF.